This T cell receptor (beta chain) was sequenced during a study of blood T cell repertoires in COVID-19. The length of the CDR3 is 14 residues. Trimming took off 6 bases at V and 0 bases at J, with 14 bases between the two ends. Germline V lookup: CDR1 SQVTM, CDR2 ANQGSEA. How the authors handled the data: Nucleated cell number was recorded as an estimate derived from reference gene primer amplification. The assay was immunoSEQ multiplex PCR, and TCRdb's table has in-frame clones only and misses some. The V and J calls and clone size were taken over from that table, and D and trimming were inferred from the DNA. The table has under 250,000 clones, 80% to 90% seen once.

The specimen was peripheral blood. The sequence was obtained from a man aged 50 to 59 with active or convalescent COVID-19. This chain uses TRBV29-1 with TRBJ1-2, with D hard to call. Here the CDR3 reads CSVGVLPANYGYTF. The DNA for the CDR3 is TGCAGCGTCGGGGTACTCCCAGCTAACTATGGCTACACCTTC.